The 3 T cell receptor beta chains given below trace back to one sample, sequenced in a study of T cell responses to AZD1222 COVID-19 vaccine. Here immunoSEQ multiplex PCR was the method, and the copy in TCRdb shows in-frame clones only, minus some. The table lists fewer than 200,000 clones, approximately 94% of them singletons. The sequenced sample was peripheral blood, obtained on day 0 of AZD1222 vaccination. The receptors here all came from an adult in good health.

This clone was seen only once. The chain combines TRBV6-5 with TRBJ1-2, with D tentatively TRBD1 (5 bases). V lost 6 bases, J lost 5 bases, and 19 bases lay in between. CDR1 and CDR2 from the germline V gene are MNHEY and SVGAGI. The CDR3 consists of 15 residues. CDR3 protein: CASSLTPQGGYGYTF. The CDR3 DNA sequence: TGTGCCAGCAGCCTAACCCCGCAGGGAGGATATGGCTACACCTTC.

The V and J genes are TRBV20-1 and TRBJ2-1; D is possibly TRBD2 (5 bases). The CDR3 length is 13 residues. Germline CDR1 and CDR2: DFQATT and SNEGSKA (reference sequence). V was clipped by 3 bases and J by 5 bases, with 11 bases between them. The DNA for the CDR3 is TGCAGTGCTAGTGGGCGGGCCCACAATGAGCAGTTCTTC. Translated: CSASGRAHNEQFF.

This clone appeared once. The rearrangement links TRBV28 to TRBJ2-7; D is uncertain. Trimming took off 6 bases at V and 0 bases at J, with 15 bases between the two ends. From germline, CDR1 is MDHEN and CDR2 SYDVKM. This CDR3 region has 15 residues. CDR3 protein: CASSPRQTNSYEQYF. CDR3 coding DNA: TGTGCCAGCAGCCCCCGTCAGACGAACTCCTACGAGCAGTACTTC.